The following is a TCR beta chain sequence with its context. Antigen unknown. This sample was taken from a study of beta chain features in type 1 diabetes. As for the study in general: Across all samples, about 100 million sorted cells were examined.

The study, taken as a whole, reports: For Type 1 diabetes patients, all four CD4+ subsets carried TCRB CDR3s that were moderately but significantly shorter. Unsettled here was the matter of whether HLA type influences TCRB rearrangement.

Expressed TCRB transcripts were sequenced, since all the RNA that had been isolated was reverse transcribed. Measured with immunoSEQ multiplex PCR; TCRdb has only the in-frame clones, and not every one. The table has 95,000 to 150,000 clones, approximately 16% seen once. The CDR3 consists of 15 residues. Germline lookup yields CDR1 SGHRS and CDR2 YFSETQ. V was pared by 8 bases and J by 1 base, with 17 bases between. The specimen was central memory CD4+ T cells from blood. The chain recombines TRBV5-1 with TRBJ2-3; a weak D match, TRBD2 (5 bases). This receptor was obtained from a man between 25 and 39 years old with type 1 diabetes. The CDR3 region is CASSSLSRGTDTQYF. CDR3 sequence (DNA): TGCGCCAGTTCGTCGTTATCGAGGGGCACAGATACGCAGTATTTT. The whole variable domain, remainder taken from reference TRBV5-1 and TRBJ2-3, is KAGVTQTPRYLIKTRGQQVTLSCSPISGHRSVSWYQQTPGQGLQFLFEYFSETQRNKGNFPGRFSGRQFSNSRSEMNVSTLELGDSALYLCASSSLSRGTDTQYFGPGTRLTVL.